This entry features one TCR beta chain sequence. The antigen it recognizes is unknown. No clone much larger than this one lies a single base away; base qualities are absent. The data were taken from a study of cytomegalovirus exposure and HLA in healthy donors listed by TCRdb under 2017. As for the study more broadly: An earlier analysis of several hundred of the donors reported 250 to 350 Gb of sequence data and 95 million to 120 million unique TCR beta sequences obtained from about 200 million T cells. An early release that covered roughly 600 HLA-typed donors contained approximately 300 gigabases of sequencing data and approximately 85 million unique TCR sequences. The genetic ancestry cluster associated with self-reported Caucasian donors included 80% to 90% of the roughly 410 genotyped donors. The study aimed to test whether signatures of past pathogen exposure could be identified by cataloging public T cell receptors. The T cell repertoires of around 670 subjects were profiled by immunosequencing and related to cytomegalovirus serostatus. Besides the first cohort of approximately 670 subjects, a separate validation cohort made up of 120 different subjects was used. To predict cytomegalovirus infection status, the study combined high-throughput TCR immunosequencing, statistical association of individual TCRs with disease status, and machine learning. In a later analysis, previously published TCR beta repertoires from several hundred donors were re-analyzed and high-resolution HLA genotyping was added so that TCR occurrence patterns could be studied. Rather than using new phenotypic data, the later analysis identified candidate immune exposures from TCR beta sequences and from how often those sequences occurred across donors. To decide whether each TCR beta V gene segment behaved as functional or pseudogenic, an earlier analysis of some 600 of the donors relied on high-throughput TCR beta sequencing. Alongside the repertoire data, information on donor age, sex, ethnicity and CMV serostatus was compiled. A later genetic analysis took genome-wide SNP genotypes for about three fifths of the 666 donors and used that subset as a discovery cohort. All discovery cohort repertoires had been generated using a single sequencing platform. Both class I and class II loci were covered by HLA typing, at four-digit resolution. The number of donors typed differed by locus, with about 620-630 for A, B, C, DRB1 and DQB1, 522 for DQA1, approximately 580 for DPA1, and some 450 for DPB1. A handful of DR-DQ haplotypes were handled as single units for association and clustering because linkage in the cohort was strong. On average, roughly 200,000 unique TCR beta nucleotide sequences were sequenced per donor among 350 to 400 genotyped donors of the cohort, with around 19% of those sequences being non-productive.

The CDR3 holds 15 amino acids from the cysteine to the phenylalanine. Only the CDR3 region is kept as DNA, spanning 45 bases read in frame from base 1. CDR1 is given as LGHNA and CDR2 as YSLEER, both from the germline V gene. V is cut back by 1 base and J by 8 bases, with 8 bases in the junction unmatched. The library was built by means of the immunoSEQ multiplex PCR assay. The multiplex PCR relied on a mix of 60 forward primers for TCR Vbeta segments and 13 reverse primers for TCR Jbeta segments. The CDR3 region of rearranged TCR beta genes was amplified from genomic DNA with a multiplex PCR assay. The amplified TCR beta libraries were sequenced on the Illumina HiSeq System as 87-base-pair reads. Per the source publication's procedure: A later analysis counted approximately 76 million unique TCR beta chains across the 650 to 800 repertoires, and roughly 10 million of these chains were shared by at least two donors. To remove PCR and sequencing errors, raw reads were error-corrected and collapsed into unique sequences using a nearest-neighbor algorithm that merged closely related sequences. To assign V, D and J gene segments, CDR3 sequences were aligned to IMGT reference sequences. For a sequence to be retained, a match of at least six nucleotides to both a V gene segment and a J gene segment was required. Rearrangements were called productive when the CDR3 lacked stop codons and stayed in frame with V and J; all others were non-productive. CDR3 was defined by IMGT convention, running from the second conserved V-encoded cysteine to the conserved J-encoded phenylalanine. In an earlier analysis of more than 550 of the donors, sequences lacking an unambiguous match to a single V gene segment were excluded. In an earlier analysis of about 590 of the donors, a V segment was called functional when productive rearrangements were above 56.7%, and segregating when the standard deviation between donors exceeded 5%. To diagnose cytomegalovirus status from the catalog of TCR beta chain sequences, a statistical classification framework was built. In a later analysis, V and J genes were assigned by comparing TCR nucleotide sequences against IMGT/GENE-DB human TR gene sequences. A later analysis assigned CDR3 sequences and most-parsimonious VDJ recombination scenarios with the TCRdist pipeline. A later analysis defined each TCR beta chain by its CDR3 amino acid sequence plus V-gene family, and excluded reads lacking a unique V-gene family. As a way to deal with suspected cross-contamination and a sequencing artifact, a later analysis dropped under 600 nucleotide sequences that were highly shared and had low generation probability. For each public chain, a later analysis derived a clonal expansion index from normalized ranks of inferred template counts within each repertoire. A later analysis computed generation probabilities with a VDJ recombination model fitted to out-of-frame rearrangements, and checked the results against IGoR. A later analysis scored TCR-TCR, TCR-HLA and TCR-CMV co-occurrence with hypergeometric tests, applying a repertoire-size bias correction to TCR pairs. False discovery rates were estimated in a later analysis by permuting HLA or CMV assignments 20 times. In a later analysis, co-occurring TCRs were grouped using DBSCAN, with TCRdist sequence similarity added in when clustering inside HLA-allele-positive subsets. Repertoires with fewer than 30,000 or more than 120,000 public chains were left out of co-occurrence clustering, as were five repertoires with anomalous nucleotide sharing. TCRdb took this table from immuneACCESS and kept in-frame rearrangements with V and J called. Such tables lack part of the clones; where checked against another copy, unresolved V genes explain under half of the gap, and the rest is unexplained. Clonal size and the V and J genes are those of that table, whereas D and trimming came from the DNA. A total of fewer than 50,000 clones appear in this sample, 60% to 70% of them only once. The top ten clones comprise 12% of the sample.

In total, fewer than 750 healthy bone marrow donors made up the cohort. All cohort members were sampled while nominally healthy, although unrecorded immune exposures were likely present. The donor was CMV seropositive and belonged to the group of 270 or so seropositive cohort members. Every donor gave a peripheral blood sample, and the peripheral blood mononuclear cells from that sample were used for TCR beta sequencing. The Qiagen DNeasy Blood Extraction Kit was used to extract genomic DNA from the blood cell samples. Study-wide conclusions, independent of this receptor: A few of the identified cytomegalovirus-associated TCR beta chains were confirmed in vitro to be specific for cytomegalovirus antigens. In both the original and validation cohorts, the classifier was reported to diagnose cytomegalovirus status with high specificity and sensitivity. The sequencing pipeline was judged likely to have produced a cluster of highly shared sequence variants as a technical artifact. Some IMGT-functional V segments, including TRBV6-2 and TRBV6-3, could not be told apart with the 87-base-pair reads, so those segments were excluded. When HLA alleles, especially DR and DQ, strongly co-occurred, attributing TCR associations to individual alleles was difficult. Because counts were too low, seventeen rarely observed V segments, including chromosome 9 orphons, were left out of the earlier analysis of a few hundred of the donors. At a false discovery rate of 0.05, a later analysis linked around 17,000 TCR beta sequences to specific HLA alleles. Because HLA typing was unavailable for some donors at each locus, only the typed subset was used in association tests. In a later analysis, several top co-occurrence clusters were reported to appear linked to parvovirus B19, influenza, CMV and Epstein-Barr virus. Correlated functional status among segregating V segments might reflect linkage disequilibrium, but an unknown experimental factor could not be ruled out. It was suggested by the authors that the approach could potentially be generalized to other disease states and immunological phenotypes. Most TCR sequences were observed very rarely across donors, whereas some public TCRs were present in many individuals. A later analysis found that HLA-associated TCR beta chains were more clonally expanded and had lower generation probabilities than equally common non-associated chains. Only TCR beta chains were sequenced in this cohort, and the absence of alpha or paired-chain data limited detectable features. A further reported finding was that TCR beta sequences accurately predicted the HLA-A and HLA-B alleles for most subjects in the first cohort. Most CMV-associated TCR beta chains appeared to be HLA-restricted in a later analysis, and the HLA associations seemed to be driven largely by CMV exposure. For the cohort, immune exposure information was limited to CMV serostatus. Roughly uniform sequencing depth across donors was assumed in presence/absence analyses, although this assumption may not hold. In a later analysis, TCR association rates were found to vary across HLA loci, with the most associated TCRs seen for DRB1 alleles and the fewest for HLA-C alleles. The study listed 150 to 200 TCR beta chains as associated with cytomegalovirus. An earlier analysis of 450 to 750 of the donors showed that most TCR beta V segments appeared in productive rearrangements either about 87% or about 30% of the time, which broadly matched IMGT annotations. In a later genetic analysis, a missense DCLRE1C variant was associated with V-gene and J-gene trimming of TCR beta chains, and the association was replicated in an independent cohort. In a later genetic analysis, fewer N-insertions in productive TCRs were reported among donors in an Asian-associated ancestry cluster than the roughly 710-donor mean.

The chain uses TRBV4-3 and TRBJ1-2, with TRBD1 matching 9 junction bases. Sequenced sample: PBMCs. The source of this sequence is a man between 60 and 70 years old in good health and CMV-seropositive. The DNA sequence reads TGCGCCAGCAGCCAAGGGACAGGGGAAAATCGGGGCTACACCTTC. Its protein product is CASSQGTGENRGYTF.